Shown below are 22 T cell receptor beta chains from a single sample sequenced in a study of regulatory T cells in long-lasting Graves disease. Time point meaning: newly diagnosed GD, antithyroid drugs for less than 3 months. Preparation of the TCR library used RNA extracted from PBMCs. Relying on iRepertoire HTBI primers and Arm-PCR of CDR3 regions, the team built TCR beta libraries. TCRdb itself ran the multiplex PCR reads through MiXCR, one entry per CDR3 protein. The profile shows 370,000 or so distinct CDR3 sequences, 15% to 20% of them singletons. Another study also made use of these data, one on T cells in Graves' hyperthyroidism and ophthalmopathy.

This specimen consisted of peripheral blood mononuclear cells (PBMCs), obtained at new diagnosis, from a patient treated with antithyroid drugs. These TCRs come from a woman in her late teens or twenties with Graves disease.

With regard to this clonotype: This may be a read error, as it is one base from a much larger clone. This chain links TRBV20-1 with TRBJ2-1; maybe TRBD2 (8 bases). The V end was cut by 0 bases, the J end by 10 bases, with 19 bases between. The CDR3 has 15 amino acids. CDR1 DFQATT and CDR2 SNEGSKA come from the germline V gene (reference sequence). DNA of the CDR3: TGCAGTGCTAGAGATTTACGGGAGGGGGCCTACGAGCAGTTCTTC. Translating it yields CSARDLREGAYEQFF.

The chain links TRBV28 to TRBJ1-5, with TRBD1 matching over 7 bases. Germline CDR1 is MDHEN and CDR2 is SYDVKM. This CDR3 is 17 amino acids long. Losses at the gene ends were 3 bases for V and 7 bases for J; bases not matched to a gene: 15. Written as DNA, the CDR3 is TGTGCCAGCAGTTTGGTTTCGGGTCAACAGGGGTCCCAGCCCCAGCATTTT. Translation: CASSLVSGQQGSQPQHF. Complete variable domain (other parts from reference TRBV28 and TRBJ1-5): DVKVTQSSRYLVKRTGEKVFLECVQDMDHENMFWYRQDPGLGLRLIYFSYDVKMKEKGDIPEGYSVSREKKERFSLILESASTNQTSMYLCASSLVSGQQGSQPQHFGDGTRLSIL.

There are many counts of this clonotype. This chain links TRBV6-2 or TRBV6-3 with TRBJ2-7, with a weak D call TRBD1 (5 bases). CDR1 and CDR2 from the germline V gene are MNHEY and SVGEGT. The CDR3 has 13 amino acids. Trimming took 2 bases from V and 3 from J, leaving 8 bases between them. The CDR3 DNA reads as TGTGCCAGCAGTTACGGCAGGGTCTACGAGCAGTACTTC. Translation: CASSYGRVYEQYF.

On this clonotype: With a much larger clone just one base away, this may be a read error. CDR3 DNA: TGCGCCAGCAACTTAACTAGCGGGGGGGCCGGTACGCAGTATTTT. This sequence encodes CASNLTSGGAGTQYF. The genes are TRBV5-1 and TRBJ2-3, with 13 nucleotides matching TRBD2. The CDR3 runs 15 residues. Germline V CDR1 and CDR2: SGHRS, YFSETQ. V lost 6 bases to trimming and J lost 8 bases; unmatched junction nucleotides: 9. Complete variable domain (other parts from reference TRBV5-1 and TRBJ2-3): KAGVTQTPRYLIKTRGQQVTLSCSPISGHRSVSWYQQTPGQGLQFLFEYFSETQRNKGNFPGRFSGRQFSNSRSEMNVSTLELGDSALYLCASNLTSGGAGTQYFGPGTRLTVL.

This clonotype was counted many times. The V call is TRBV2, the J call TRBJ2-7, with a possible D match to TRBD2 (6 bases). V was trimmed by 4 bases and J by 1 base, leaving 14 bases between them. CDR1 is SNHLY, CDR2 FYNNEI, per germline. This CDR3 is built from 15 residues. CDR3 residues: CASSGLGRQSYEQYF. As DNA, the CDR3 is TGTGCCAGCAGTGGACTAGGCAGGCAGTCCTACGAGCAGTACTTC.

This clonotype was picked up many times. The rearrangement uses TRBV12-3 or TRBV12-4 and TRBJ2-2; 8 bases line up with TRBD1. CDR3 length: 15 amino acids. After removal of 6 bases from V and 4 bases from J, the junction contained 7 bases not matched to a gene. In DNA form, the CDR3 reads TGTGCCAGCAGCGCCAGGGGGCGGGCCACCGGGGAGCTGTTTTTT. Protein: CASSARGRATGELFF.

This clonotype was recorded at least ten times. This sequence joins TRBV7-8 and TRBJ1-4; a possible D gene is TRBD1 (6 bases). Looked up from germline, CDR1 is SGHVS and CDR2 is FQNEAQ. The CDR3 sequence is 18 residues long. Trimming left V 4 bases short and J 8 bases short, with 26 bases between. The CDR3 sequence is CASSSRATGIARKEKLFF. The CDR3 coding sequence is TGTGCCAGCAGCTCGAGGGCAACAGGGATAGCGCGAAAAGAAAAACTGTTTTTT.

This clonotype was observed a handful of times. The V gene is TRBV10-3, the J gene TRBJ1-1; no clear D. The germline V and J ends were trimmed by 8 bases and 11 bases, with 21 bases remaining between them. This CDR3 has 13 amino acids. Germline lookup yields CDR1 ENHRY and CDR2 SYGVKD. The CDR3 protein is CAIGGRDPNIAFF. The CDR3 nucleotides read TGTGCCATCGGAGGGAGGGATCCCAATATCGCTTTCTTT.

This clonotype has more than one count but fewer than ten. CDR3 in amino acids: CASTIKVITEAFF. As DNA, the CDR3 is TGTGCCAGCACCATCAAGGTTATCACTGAAGCTTTCTTT. V usage is TRBV13 and J usage is TRBJ1-1; D is unresolved. This CDR3 is 13 amino acids long. Trimming shortened V by 7 bases and J by 4 bases, and 13 bases separated the two germline ends. Germline V lookup: CDR1 PRHDT, CDR2 FYEKMQ (reference sequence).

This clonotype was seen ten or more times. This chain joins TRBV20-1 and TRBJ2-2, with D tentatively TRBD2 (5 bases). The CDR3 loop spans 15 amino acids. The germline V and J ends were trimmed by 0 bases and 0 bases, with 8 bases remaining between them. The V gene's germline CDR1 is DFQATT and CDR2 SNEGSKA (reference sequence). The chain's CDR3 is CSARDAGANTGELFF. The CDR3 bases are TGCAGTGCTAGAGATGCCGGGGCGAACACCGGGGAGCTGTTTTTT.

This clonotype appeared many times. CDR3 in DNA: TGTGCCAGCAGCTTAACAGTGAACACTGAAGCTTTCTTT. It is translated as CASSLTVNTEAFF. The V and J genes are TRBV2 and TRBJ1-1; D call uncertain. Trimming shortened V by 6 bases and J by 0 bases, and 8 bases separated the two germline ends. The CDR3 spans 13 residues. CDR1 is SNHLY and CDR2 is FYNNEI in the germline V gene.

This clonotype occurred many times. The chain combines TRBV2 with TRBJ1-2; D is ambiguous. V lost 2 bases, J lost 2 bases, and 6 bases lay in between. Per germline, CDR1 SNHLY and CDR2 FYNNEI. This CDR3 is built from 13 residues. The CDR3 loop reads CASSERMNYGYTF. CDR3 bases: TGTGCCAGCAGTGAAAGGATGAACTATGGCTACACCTTC.

This chain uses TRBV9 with TRBJ2-1; D not certain. This CDR3 is built from 13 residues. Germline V gene sequence: CDR1 SGDLS, CDR2 YYNGEE. With 0 bases removed from V and 6 bases from J, the gap between germline ends came to 7 bases. The CDR3 loop is CASSVARGNEQFF. The DNA of the CDR3 is TGTGCCAGCAGCGTAGCTCGCGGCAATGAGCAGTTCTTC.

Turning to this clonotype: A read error likely explains this, since a far larger clone differs by one base. V gene TRBV3-1 combines with J gene TRBJ2-1, with TRBD2 identical over 11 bases. The better agreement between TRBJ2-5 and the DNA end casts doubt on the J call. CDR1 is LGHDT and CDR2 is YNNKEL in the germline V gene (reference sequence). The CDR3 loop spans 16 amino acids. Here the CDR3 reads CASSQFTSGGQETQYF. The CDR3 region has the DNA TGTGCCAGCAGCCAATTCACTAGCGGGGGACAAGAGACCCAGTACTTC.

This clonotype was counted at least ten times. V and J are TRBV7-2 and TRBJ2-1; TRBD2 matches at 7 bases. From germline, CDR1 is SGHTA and CDR2 FQGNSA. The V gene end was trimmed by 4 bases and the J gene end by 7 bases; junction bases not matched to a gene: 13. The length of the CDR3 is 16 residues. The CDR3 loop is CASSSPVGGSGNEQFF. The CDR3 DNA sequence: TGTGCCAGCAGCTCCCCGGTGGGCGGGAGCGGTAATGAGCAGTTCTTC.

The chain is built from TRBV7-9 and TRBJ2-7; 9 bases agree with TRBD1. The V and J ends lost 4 bases and 2 bases, in that order; junction bases with no gene match: 9. Germline assignment: CDR1 SEHNR and CDR2 FQNEAQ (reference sequence). The CDR3 length is 16 residues. CDR3 loop: CASSYSPGQGPYEQYF. Here the CDR3 DNA reads TGTGCCAGCAGCTATTCCCCGGGACAGGGACCCTACGAGCAGTACTTC.

A remark on this clonotype: Since a far larger clone is one base different, this is likely a read error. The V call is TRBV5-4, the J call TRBJ2-7; D remains unclear. Germline CDR1 SGHNT, CDR2 YYREEE (reference sequence). This CDR3 has 14 amino acids. In DNA, the CDR3 is TGTGCCAGCAGCTTATTATTGATTCCCTACGAGCGGTACTTC. It translates to CASSLLLIPYERYF. Based on the CDR3 plus reference TRBV5-4 and TRBJ2-7, the full variable domain is ETGVTQSPTHLIKTRGQQVTLRCSSQSGHNTVSWYQQALGQGPQFIFQYYREEENGRGNFPPRFSGLQFPNYSSELNVNALELDDSALYLCASSLLLIPYERYFGPGTRLTVT.

In this sample, this clonotype turned up many times. The V gene is TRBV12-3 or TRBV12-4, the J gene TRBJ2-2, with 7 bases fitting TRBD1. The CDR3 covers 13 residues. V lost 5 bases and J lost 6; bases outside the gene matches: 3. CDR3 DNA: TGTGCCAGCAGTCCGGACAGGTCCGGGGAGCTGTTTTTT. Its translation: CASSPDRSGELFF.

This clonotype was counted ten times or more. This chain joins TRBV5-1 and TRBJ2-1, with TRBD2 as a possible D gene (6 bases). Germline loops: CDR1 SGHRS, CDR2 YFSETQ. Trimming took off 4 bases at V and 9 bases at J, with 14 bases between the two ends. The CDR3 extends over 13 amino acids. In DNA, the CDR3 is TGCGCCAGCAGCAACGGGGGATGGGGTGAGCAGTTCTTC. Its translation: CASSNGGWGEQFF.

In its sample, this clonotype was seen many times. V gene TRBV18 combines with J gene TRBJ1-2, with D maybe TRBD1 (6 bases). Deletions cut 4 bases from V and 8 bases from J, with 11 bases between. The CDR3 runs to 12 residues. CDR1 is KGHSH and CDR2 is LQKENI in the germline V gene. The CDR3 loop is CASSQGTKGYTF. The CDR3, as DNA: TGTGCCAGCTCACAGGGGACAAAGGGCTACACCTTC.

This clonotype was counted between two and nine times. V and J are TRBV12-3 or TRBV12-4 and TRBJ1-2, with D perhaps matching TRBD1 (6 bases). The V and J ends lost 5 bases and 8 bases respectively, with 12 bases between them. There are 12 residues in the CDR3. The DNA for the CDR3 is TGTGCCAGCAGTGTACAGGGATACGGCTACACCTTC. It specifies CASSVQGYGYTF.

This clonotype was seen ten or more times. The chain joins TRBV13 to TRBJ2-7; 9 nucleotides align to TRBD1. Trimming removed 6 bases from V and 3 bases from J; junction bases left unmatched: 3. Germline V gene sequence: CDR1 PRHDT, CDR2 FYEKMQ (reference sequence). CDR3 length equals 13 residues. The CDR3 reads CASSRTGVYEQYF. DNA for the CDR3: TGTGCCAGCAGTAGGACAGGGGTCTACGAGCAGTACTTC.